The T cell receptor beta chain under discussion was sequenced for a study of neurological immune-mediated disorders. Broader study findings: TCR-beta repertoires seemed private in all groups, with no expanded CDR3 amino acid sequences shared.

Time point here: longitudinal time-point 3. Unsorted libraries came from 2 million PBMCs stored at -80 °C. Sequencing runs each yielded over 180 million TCR-beta sequences from 15-18 subjects. MiXCR, applied by TCRdb to the 5' RACE reads, yields one record per CDR3 protein. Among more than 95,000 distinct CDR3 sequences listed, 11% were seen once. This clonotype was recorded a few times. The antigen is unknown. This TCR was recovered from a female donor with HTLV-1-associated myelopathy (HAM/TSP). Sequencing was performed on PBMCs.

The chain's CDR3 is CASSLVTGGRRTDTQYF. The DNA for the CDR3 is TGTGCCAGCAGCTTAGTTACCGGGGGCCGTCGCACAGATACGCAGTATTTT. The J gene is TRBJ2-3, the V gene TRBV7-8; the D gene could be TRBD1 or TRBD2 (6 bases each). V lost 1 base and J lost 1, with 15 bases in between. Germline V gene lookup returns CDR1 SGHVS and CDR2 FQNEAQ. The CDR3 consists of 17 residues.